Here is one T cell receptor (beta chain) with its context. Libraries were prepared by immunoSEQ multiplex PCR; TCRdb keeps only in-frame clonotypes and omits some of them. This table holds around 310,000 clones, about 88% found once. The V gene's germline CDR1 is SGHDN and CDR2 FVKESK. The CDR3 has 13 residues. The V segment lost 4 bases and the J segment 8 bases; nucleotides outside the gene matches: 7. The source of the sample is a study of blood T cell repertoires in COVID-19. Study details: Both acute and convalescent COVID-19 samples were obtained from the United States, Italy and Spain.

The rearrangement uses TRBV14 and TRBJ1-2; 7 bases line up with TRBD1. The sample was peripheral blood. The clonotype originates from a woman in her sixties or seventies with acute or convalescent COVID-19. For the CDR3, the DNA is TGTGCCAGCAGCCCCCGACAGGGAATGGGCTACACCTTC. Protein product: CASSPRQGMGYTF.